The 12 T cell receptor beta chains presented below share a single source sample, sequenced in a study of OX40 agonist ivuxolimab in advanced cancers. Data came from immunoSEQ multiplex PCR; TCRdb stores just in-frame clones and leaves some out. Of some 83,000 clones listed, approximately 93% are singletons. Specimen: CD4+ or CD8+ T cells sorted from blood, collected in a trial of the OX40 agonist ivuxolimab. These receptors were obtained from an adult with an advanced solid tumor such as melanoma, head and neck, liver or kidney cancer.

The J gene is TRBJ2-7, the V gene TRBV4-1; 11 bases map to TRBD2. V was pared by 1 base and J by 7 bases, with 9 bases of the junction left unmatched. Germline CDR1 is MGHRA and CDR2 is YSYEKL. This CDR3 region has 16 residues. CDR3 protein: CASSQALAGGPGEQYF. The CDR3 coding sequence is TGCGCCAGCAGCCAAGCCTTAGCGGGAGGGCCTGGGGAGCAGTACTTC.

The chain carries TRBV5-1 and TRBJ1-1; D is unclear. CDR1 and CDR2 from the germline V gene are SGHRS and YFSETQ. The CDR3 has 13 amino acids. Trimming cost V 0 bases and J 4 bases, with 7 bases left between them. CDR3 nucleotide sequence: TGCGCCAGCAGCTTGGGTTGGGGCACTGAAGCTTTCTTT. It translates to CASSLGWGTEAFF.

The V gene is TRBV27, the J gene TRBJ2-7, with D possibly TRBD2 on 6 matching bases. Germline loops: CDR1 MNHEY, CDR2 SMNVEV (reference sequence). The CDR3 contains 15 residues. V lost 4 bases, J lost 0 bases, and 13 bases lay in between. The CDR3 nucleotides read TGTGCCAGCAGTTGGGGCCCCGGGAGCTCCTACGAGCAGTACTTC. It codes for CASSWGPGSSYEQYF.

The chain carries TRBV19 and TRBJ2-5; D remains ambiguous. CDR1 and CDR2 from the germline V gene are LNHDA and SQIVND (reference sequence). Trimming took 0 bases from V and 2 from J, leaving 10 bases between them. The length of the CDR3 is 15 residues. Here the CDR3 DNA reads TGTGCCAGTAGTATAGAGGCAGGAATTCAAGAGACCCAGTACTTC. It codes for CASSIEAGIQETQYF.

The genes are TRBV27 and TRBJ2-7, with D hard to call. In germline, CDR1 is MNHEY, CDR2 SMNVEV (reference sequence). Trimming took off 8 bases at V and 3 bases at J, with 2 bases between the two ends. This CDR3 has 9 amino acids. CDR3 DNA sequence: TGTGCCAGCGGCTACGAGCAGTACTTC. Translation gives CASGYEQYF.

This sequence joins TRBV15 and TRBJ2-6; D not certain. V was pared by 1 base and J by 4 bases, with 5 bases between. The CDR3 extends over 14 amino acids. Per the germline V gene, CDR1 is LNHNV and CDR2 is YYDKDF (reference sequence). The CDR3 nucleotides are TGTGCCACCAGCAGAGGGGCCGGGGCCAACGTCCTGACTTTC. Its translation is CATSRGAGANVLTF.

The chain couples TRBV7-8 to TRBJ2-1, with D possibly matching TRBD2 (5 bases). CDR3 size: 14 residues. The ends were cut back, 0 bases at V and 6 bases at J, with 9 bases in the middle. Germline CDR1 reads SGHVS; CDR2 reads FQNEAQ. CDR3 protein: CASSLAGDFNEQFF. Written as DNA, the CDR3 is TGTGCCAGCAGCTTAGCGGGAGACTTCAATGAGCAGTTCTTC.

The J gene is TRBJ2-6, the V gene TRBV27; D uncertain. CDR3 length: 17 residues. V lost 3 bases and J 0 bases, leaving 12 bases between the germline ends. The germline V gene encodes CDR1 MNHEY and CDR2 SMNVEV (reference sequence). The CDR3 bases are TGTGCCAGCAGTTTCCTGGACCGAAGCTCTGGGGCCAACGTCCTGACTTTC. Translation: CASSFLDRSSGANVLTF.

V gene TRBV21-1 combines with J gene TRBJ2-7; the table's TRBD2 call for D was not verified on the DNA. TRBV21-1 is noted as a pseudogene. There are 17 residues in the CDR3. CDR3 coding DNA: TGTGCCAGCAGCAAAAAGGGCGGGACTAGCGGGAGCTACGAGCAGTACTTC. It specifies CASSKKGGTSGSYEQYF.

In its sample, this clone was seen a few times. This rearrangement joins TRBV2 to TRBJ1-1; tentative D call: TRBD1 (5 bases). CDR3 length equals 15 residues. V lost 4 bases and J lost 1, with 13 bases in between. Germline-derived CDR1 and CDR2 are SNHLY and FYNNEI. CDR3 sequence: CASSVPTEGNTEAFF. The CDR3 bases are TGTGCCAGCAGTGTCCCGACAGAGGGGAACACTGAAGCTTTCTTT. The variable domain in full, with the rest retrieved from reference TRBV2 and TRBJ1-1, is EPEVTQTPSHQVTQMGQEVILRCVPISNHLYFYWYRQILGQKVEFLVSFYNNEISEKSEIFDDQFSVERPDGSNFTLKIRSTKLEDSAMYFCASSVPTEGNTEAFFGQGTRLTVV.

The chain combines TRBV7-2 with TRBJ2-3, with a tentative D call TRBD2 (5 bases). In germline, CDR1 is SGHTA, CDR2 FQGNSA. This CDR3 is built from 17 residues. Trimming shortened V by 2 bases and J by 5 bases, and 20 bases separated the two germline ends. The CDR3 nucleotides are TGTGCCAGCAGCTTAAAGCCGGGATCGACTTTGGGAGATACGCAGTATTTT. Translation: CASSLKPGSTLGDTQYF.

The gene calls are TRBV10-2 and TRBJ2-2, with TRBD2 identical over 12 bases. Losses at the gene ends were 5 bases for V and 7 bases for J; bases not matched to a gene: 8. CDR3 length: 16 amino acids. Germline V gene data show CDR1 as WSHSY and CDR2 as SAAADI. The CDR3 DNA sequence: TGCGCCAGCAGTACCCGACTAGCGGGAGTAATCGGGGAGCTGTTTTTT. As protein: CASSTRLAGVIGELFF.